This entry concerns a single T cell receptor (beta chain). Its antigen is not identified. This entry is derived from a study of STAT5B mutations in CD4+ large granular lymphocyte leukemia. General observations from the study: Higher CD4+ than CD8+ T-LGLL clonality might reflect small sample size. About 24% of private leukemic clonotypes occurred rarely in other patients' non-leukemic repertoires. 8/27 top patient clones versus 2/35 control clones were TRBV06-family.

Germline CDR1 SQVTM, CDR2 ANQGSEA. The CDR3 length is 14 residues. Trimming took 4 bases from V and 5 from J; bases not matched to a gene: 3. As processed by the authors: The detection floor for productive clonotype frequency was 2.59 x 10-5. Clones were sequenced by immunoSEQ multiplex PCR, and TCRdb holds only the in-frame ones, with some missing. V and J calls plus clone size are reproduced from that table; the DNA served to infer D and trimming. The table includes about 32,000 clones, 70% to 90% detected once. Sample: CD4+ T cells from blood buffy coats. The sequence was collected from a human donor in good health. The chain couples TRBV29-1 to TRBJ2-1, with 12 bases matching TRBD2. The DNA of the CDR3 is TGCAGCGTTGCTACTAGCGGGAGGAACAATGAGCAGTTCTTC. As protein: CSVATSGRNNEQFF.